This T cell receptor beta chain appears in the sequencing data of a study of T cell clonality in common variable immunodeficiency. The sample holds many counts of this clone. Its matching antigen is unknown. The missing CDR3 end, 3 residues past where the read stops, is filled in from the germline J gene. Method: immunoSEQ multiplex PCR; TCRdb's copy keeps in-frame clones and lacks some. The specimen gives 80,000 or so clones without singletons; the ten biggest hold 0.8%. General observations from the study: Compared with controls, CVID subjects had fewer shared TCRbeta clones.

Per the germline V gene, CDR1 is MNHEY and CDR2 is SVGEGT. V lost 8 bases, J lost 3 bases, and 6 bases stayed unmatched. This CDR3 region has 15 residues. The sequenced sample was peripheral blood mononuclear cells. The receptor was derived from a person between 18 and 75 years old in good health. This chain links TRBV6-2 or TRBV6-3 with TRBJ2-2; 10 positions agree with TRBD2. CDR3 amino acids: CASQEGLAYTGELFF. The CDR3 bases that were read are TGTGCCAGCCAGGAGGGACTAGCGTACACCGGGGAG.